This T cell receptor beta chain originates from a study of T cell responses to AZD1222 COVID-19 vaccine. Findings and limits, study-wide: Vaccine-related CD4 TCRs covered spike, predominating at 160-218 and 743-854.

This clone was seen just once. Its antigen remains unidentified. Libraries were prepared by immunoSEQ multiplex PCR; TCRdb keeps only in-frame clonotypes and omits some of them. The sample lists around 140,000 clones; more than 85% were seen once. Deletions cut 1 base from V and 6 bases from J, with 4 bases between. Germline CDR1 and CDR2: SEHNR and FQNEAQ (reference sequence). The CDR3 spans 12 residues. J is TRBJ1-5 and V is TRBV7-9; the D is unclear. The sequencing used peripheral blood, collected on day 0 of AZD1222 vaccination. The clonotype originates from an adult in good health. In nucleotides, the CDR3 is TGTGCCAGCAGCTTAGGTGCTCAGCCCCAGCATTTT. Protein product: CASSLGAQPQHF.